This TCR beta chain stems from a study of OX40 agonist ivuxolimab in advanced cancers. Clones were sequenced by immunoSEQ multiplex PCR, and TCRdb holds only the in-frame ones, with some missing. The table records approximately 50,000 clones, approximately 88% of them present only once. With 7 bases clipped from V and 3 bases from J, the junction kept 7 bases outside the gene matches. The length of the CDR3 is 14 residues. Germline V gene lookup returns CDR1 MDHEN and CDR2 SYDVKM. The study, taken as a whole, reports: Also present in some nonresponders was a low level of normalized T-cell clonal expansion. It was not determined which antigens were specifically recognized by the peripheral T cells that had undergone clonal expansion.

On this clone itself: Its antigen is unknown.

Sequencing used CD4+ or CD8+ T cells sorted from blood, obtained in a trial of the OX40 agonist ivuxolimab. This TCR was recovered from an adult with an advanced solid tumor such as melanoma, head and neck, liver or kidney cancer. The gene calls are TRBV28 and TRBJ1-1, with TRBD1 matching 8 bases. The CDR3, as DNA: TGTGCCAGCACCTCAGGGGGCTGGGACACTGAAGCTTTCTTT. This gives the protein CASTSGGWDTEAFF.